This T cell receptor beta chain was recorded in a study of blood T cell repertoires in COVID-19. For the study at large: Samples of COVID-19 (acute and convalescent) were obtained from the United States, Italy and Spain. In each case, the material was cDNA or gDNA derived from T cells, B-cell-depleted T cells, or PBMCs.

Original processing methods: Amplification of reference gene primers was used by the study to estimate nucleated cell counts. Using immunoSEQ multiplex PCR, the repertoire was profiled, and TCRdb retains in-frame clones only, with some absent. The V and J calls and the clone size are those of that table, but D and trimming were determined from the DNA. Of about 46,000 clones detected, 70% to 90% appear once; the ten largest clones hold approximately 33%. Patients in Seattle were enrolled during active infection, then followed longitudinally. The receptor's source is a woman over 75 with COVID-19, enrolled during active disease. The sequenced sample consisted of peripheral blood.

The CDR3 region is CASLAGGSQETQYF. The CDR3 coding sequence is TGTGCCAGCTTAGCGGGAGGTAGTCAAGAGACCCAGTACTTC. The J gene is TRBJ2-5, the V gene TRBV28; 10 bases agree with TRBD2. Germline V gives CDR1 MDHEN, CDR2 SYDVKM. The V and J ends lost 8 bases and 2 bases, in that order; junction bases with no gene match: 5. The CDR3 extends over 14 amino acids.